This is a list of T cell receptor beta chains from one sample in a study of blood T cell repertoires in COVID-19. Sequencing used immunoSEQ multiplex PCR; TCRdb keeps in-frame clones, though not all of them. The sample has around 300,000 clones; roughly 90% are singletons. The sequencing input was peripheral blood. The receptor source for this set is a man over 45 with acute or convalescent COVID-19. The CDR3 runs from the conserved cysteine through the conserved F or W. The D gene is left open where the match is weak. The listing skips clone size in some rows; elsewhere it reads once, few, many or a size class.

clone size,J gene,V gene,D gene,CDR3 protein,CDR3 DNA
NA,TRBJ2-2,TRBV3-1/TRBV3-2,TRBD2,CASRGTSPGELFF,TGTGCCAGCAGAGGGACTAGCCCCGGGGAGCTGTTTTTT
NA,TRBJ2-5,TRBV18,TRBD1,CASSDRGETQYF,TGTGCCAGCTCTGACAGGGGGGAGACCCAGTACTTC
NA,TRBJ2-3,TRBV5-1,TRBD2,CASSQTSGRPASTDTQYF,TGCGCCAGCAGCCAGACTAGCGGGCGCCCAGCTAGCACAGATACGCAGTATTTT
NA,TRBJ2-5,TRBV6-8,TRBD2,CASSISGGQETQYF,TGTGCCAGCAGTATTAGCGGGGGACAAGAGACCCAGTACTTC
NA,TRBJ2-3,TRBV24-1,TRBD2,CATSGGERGGTDTQYF,TGTGCCACCAGTGGAGGGGAGCGGGGGGGCACAGATACGCAGTATTTT
NA,TRBJ1-2,TRBV3-1/TRBV3-2,NA,CASSQVGGDYGYTF,TGTGCCAGCAGCCAAGTCGGCGGGGACTATGGCTACACCTTC
NA,TRBJ2-7,TRBV27,TRBD1,CASRGTGGYEQYF,TGTGCCAGCAGGGGGACAGGGGGGTACGAGCAGTACTTC
once,TRBJ2-7,TRBV14,NA,CASSQFDSRYEQYF,TGTGCCAGCAGCCAATTTGACAGTCGCTACGAGCAGTACTTC
NA,TRBJ1-4,TRBV9,NA,CASSGGPRVDEKLFF,TGTGCCAGCAGCGGGGGGCCGAGAGTTGATGAAAAACTGTTTTTT
once,TRBJ2-3,TRBV2,NA,CASSADSQGDTQYF,TGTGCCAGCAGTGCGGACAGCCAGGGAGATACGCAGTATTTT
NA,TRBJ1-2,TRBV4-1,NA,CASSQEVPAGYTF,TGCGCCAGCAGCCAAGAGGTGCCCGCGGGCTACACCTTC
few,TRBJ2-2,TRBV5-1,NA,CASSPRRGSDTGELFF,TGCGCCAGCAGCCCCCGCCGAGGCAGCGACACCGGGGAGCTGTTTTTT
NA,TRBJ1-4,TRBV5-1,NA,CASSPRGWTNEKLFF,TGCGCCAGCAGCCCTAGGGGCTGGACTAATGAAAAACTGTTTTTT
NA,TRBJ2-2,TRBV5-1,TRBD1,CGSGTGGTGELFF,TGCGGCTCCGGGACAGGGGGCACCGGGGAGCTGTTTTTT
once,TRBJ2-1,TRBV19,TRBD2,CASSPAGPPNNEQFF,TGTGCCAGTAGCCCAGCGGGGCCCCCAAACAATGAGCAGTTCTTC
NA,TRBJ2-1,TRBV3-1/TRBV3-2,TRBD1,CASSPLDRGNEQFF,TGTGCCAGCAGCCCCCTGGACAGGGGCAATGAGCAGTTCTTC
NA,TRBJ1-1,TRBV6-5,NA,CASRTGLEGNTEAFF,TGTGCCAGCAGGACAGGTCTCGAAGGGAACACTGAAGCTTTCTTT
NA,TRBJ1-1,TRBV9,NA,CASSVLMNTEAFF,TGTGCCAGCAGCGTACTTATGAACACTGAAGCTTTCTTT
NA,TRBJ2-2,TRBV2,TRBD1,CASRRQGDGGELFF,TGTGCCAGCAGGCGACAGGGGGACGGCGGGGAGCTGTTTTTT
NA,TRBJ2-5,TRBV6-6,TRBD2,CASRYSGGLQETQYF,TGTGCCAGCAGATATAGCGGGGGGCTCCAAGAGACCCAGTACTTC
NA,TRBJ1-4,TRBV6-5,TRBD1,CASSSGTGSSEKLFF,TGTGCCAGCAGTTCCGGGACAGGGTCTAGCGAAAAACTGTTTTTT
once,TRBJ2-1,TRBV9,TRBD1,CASSGLGQGDSGYNEQFF,TGTGCCAGCAGCGGTCTCGGACAGGGCGATAGTGGGTACAATGAGCAGTTCTTC
NA,TRBJ2-7,TRBV9,NA,CASSVNSGYEQYF,TGTGCCAGCAGCGTAAACTCGGGCTACGAGCAGTACTTC
NA,TRBJ2-7,TRBV27,TRBD1,CASSRTGLPYEQYF,TGTGCCAGCAGCCGGACAGGGCTCCCCTACGAGCAGTACTTC
NA,TRBJ1-1,TRBV28,NA,CAMRGAVNTEAFF,TGTGCCATGCGGGGGGCGGTGAACACTGAAGCTTTCTTT
NA,TRBJ2-7,TRBV7-9,NA,CASSLGTYYEQYF,TGTGCCAGCAGCTTAGGGACTTACTACGAGCAGTACTTC
NA,TRBJ1-5,TRBV12-3/TRBV12-4,NA,CASALAGLAQHF,TGTGCCAGCGCATTAGCAGGGTTGGCCCAGCATTTT
NA,TRBJ2-5,TRBV7-8,NA,CASSGRERETQYF,TGTGCCAGCAGCGGCCGGGAGCGGGAGACCCAGTACTTC
many,TRBJ1-2,TRBV7-6,NA,CASSSIATGSEGYTF,TGTGCCAGCAGCTCCATAGCAACTGGGTCAGAAGGCTACACCTTC
NA,TRBJ2-2,TRBV5-1,TRBD1,CASSGRTGNTGELFF,TGCGCCAGCAGCGGTCGGACAGGAAACACCGGGGAGCTGTTTTTT
NA,TRBJ2-5,TRBV7-9,NA,CASSPRGPQETQYF,TGTGCCAGCAGCCCACGTGGGCCCCAAGAGACCCAGTACTTC
NA,TRBJ1-2,TRBV6-1,TRBD1,CASSESQTQGVVYTF,TGTGCCAGCAGTGAAAGCCAGACCCAGGGGGTAGTATACACCTTC
few,TRBJ1-2,TRBV9,NA,CASSVQGNHYGYTF,TGTGCCAGCAGCGTACAGGGTAATCACTATGGCTACACCTTC
NA,TRBJ2-1,TRBV5-1,TRBD2,CASSQEAGGRNEQFF,TGCGCCAGCAGTCAGGAGGCGGGGGGCAGGAATGAGCAGTTCTTC
once,TRBJ1-5,TRBV7-3,NA,CASSLGHENQPQHF,TGTGCCAGCAGCTTGGGACATGAGAATCAGCCCCAGCATTTT
NA,TRBJ1-2,TRBV12-2,NA,CASRLVQNYGYTF,TGTGCAAGTCGCTTAGTTCAAAACTATGGCTACACCTTC
NA,TRBJ2-7,TRBV4-1,NA,CASSLVRGEQYF,TGCGCCAGCAGCCTCGTCCGGGGCGAGCAGTACTTC
NA,TRBJ1-2,TRBV11-2,NA,CASSSRRDNYGYTF,TGTGCCAGCAGCTCGAGGCGAGATAACTATGGCTACACCTTC
NA,TRBJ2-3,TRBV27,NA,CASSSSRTDTQYF,TGTGCCAGCAGTTCTTCTCGCACAGATACGCAGTATTTT
once,TRBJ1-2,TRBV18,NA,CASSPVDANYGYTF,TGTGCCAGCTCCCCGGTCGATGCTAACTATGGCTACACCTTC
NA,TRBJ1-2,TRBV5-1,TRBD1,CASSARDRHGYTF,TGCGCCAGCAGCGCCCGGGACAGGCATGGCTACACCTTC
NA,TRBJ2-7,TRBV5-1,NA,CASSLDGGYEQYF,TGCGCCAGCAGCCTGGACGGTGGCTACGAGCAGTACTTC
NA,TRBJ2-5,TRBV11-3,TRBD1,CASSSDRLQETQYF,TGTGCCAGCAGCTCGGACAGGTTACAAGAGACCCAGTACTTC
NA,TRBJ2-1,TRBV12-5,TRBD2,CASGPLAGGPTNYNEQFF,TGTGCTAGTGGTCCTTTAGCGGGGGGGCCGACGAACTACAATGAGCAGTTCTTC
NA,TRBJ2-2,TRBV7-9,NA,CASSHGTLNTGELFF,TGTGCCAGCAGCCACGGGACACTAAACACCGGGGAGCTGTTTTTT